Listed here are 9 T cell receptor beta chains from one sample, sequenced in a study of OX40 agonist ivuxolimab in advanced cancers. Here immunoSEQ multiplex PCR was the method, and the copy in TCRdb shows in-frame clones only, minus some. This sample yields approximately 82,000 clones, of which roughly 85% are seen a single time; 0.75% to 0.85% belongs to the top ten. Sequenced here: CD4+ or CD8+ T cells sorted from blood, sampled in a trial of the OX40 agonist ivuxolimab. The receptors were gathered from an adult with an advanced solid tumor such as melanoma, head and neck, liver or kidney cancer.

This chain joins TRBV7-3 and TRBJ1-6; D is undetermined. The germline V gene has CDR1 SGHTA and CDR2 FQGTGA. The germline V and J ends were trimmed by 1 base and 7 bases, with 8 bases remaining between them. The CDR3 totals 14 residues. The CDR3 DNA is TGTGCCAGCAGCTTAATGGGTGGGAATTCACCCCTCCACTTT. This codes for CASSLMGGNSPLHF.

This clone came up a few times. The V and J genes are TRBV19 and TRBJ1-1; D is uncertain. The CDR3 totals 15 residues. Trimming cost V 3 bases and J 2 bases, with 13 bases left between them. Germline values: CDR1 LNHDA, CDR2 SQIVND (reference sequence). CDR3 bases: TGTGCCAGTAGTATTACTGAGGGCCTTAACACTGAAGCTTTCTTT. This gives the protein CASSITEGLNTEAFF.

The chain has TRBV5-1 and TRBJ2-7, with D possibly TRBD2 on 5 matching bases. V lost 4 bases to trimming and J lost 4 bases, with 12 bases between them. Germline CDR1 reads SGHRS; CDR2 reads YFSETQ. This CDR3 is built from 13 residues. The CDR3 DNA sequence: TGCGCCAGCAGCCCGGGGATGGGATACGAGCAGTACTTC. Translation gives CASSPGMGYEQYF. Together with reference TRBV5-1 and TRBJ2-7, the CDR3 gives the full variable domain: KAGVTQTPRYLIKTRGQQVTLSCSPISGHRSVSWYQQTPGQGLQFLFEYFSETQRNKGNFPGRFSGRQFSNSRSEMNVSTLELGDSALYLCASSPGMGYEQYFGPGTRLTVT.

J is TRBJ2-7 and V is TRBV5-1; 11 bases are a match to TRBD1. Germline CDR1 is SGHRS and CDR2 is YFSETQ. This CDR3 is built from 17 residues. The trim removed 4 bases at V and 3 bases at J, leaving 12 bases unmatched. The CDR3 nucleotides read TGCGCCAGCAGCCGGGACAGGGGGGCCCAACATTACTACGAGCAGTACTTC. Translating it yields CASSRDRGAQHYYEQYF.

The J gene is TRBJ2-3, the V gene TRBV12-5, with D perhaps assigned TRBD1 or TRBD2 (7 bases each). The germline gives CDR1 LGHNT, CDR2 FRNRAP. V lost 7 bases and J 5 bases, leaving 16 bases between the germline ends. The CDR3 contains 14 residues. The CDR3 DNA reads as TGTGCTAGTGCCCCATCAGGGGGGGAAGATACGCAGTATTTT. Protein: CASAPSGGEDTQYF.

The CDR3 nucleotides read TGTGCCAGCAGTGAGGGGGCCAACGTCCTGACTTTC. Amino acids: CASSEGANVLTF. The V gene is TRBV2, the J gene TRBJ2-6; D unclear. The germline V gene encodes CDR1 SNHLY and CDR2 FYNNEI. The CDR3 totals 12 residues. V was clipped by 3 bases and J by 4 bases, with 1 base between them.

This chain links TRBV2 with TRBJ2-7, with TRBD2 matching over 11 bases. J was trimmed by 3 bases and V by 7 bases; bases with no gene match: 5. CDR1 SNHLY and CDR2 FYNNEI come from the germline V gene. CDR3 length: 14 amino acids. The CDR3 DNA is TGTGCCAGCAAAGAGGGACTAGCGGTCTACGAGCAGTACTTC. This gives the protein CASKEGLAVYEQYF.

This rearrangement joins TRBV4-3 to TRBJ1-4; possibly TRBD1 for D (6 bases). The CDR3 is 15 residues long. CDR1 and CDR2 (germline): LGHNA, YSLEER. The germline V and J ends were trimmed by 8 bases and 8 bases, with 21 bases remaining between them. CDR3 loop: CASGYRAAGNEKLFF. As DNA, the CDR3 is TGCGCCAGCGGATACAGGGCCGCGGGAAACGAAAAACTGTTTTTT.

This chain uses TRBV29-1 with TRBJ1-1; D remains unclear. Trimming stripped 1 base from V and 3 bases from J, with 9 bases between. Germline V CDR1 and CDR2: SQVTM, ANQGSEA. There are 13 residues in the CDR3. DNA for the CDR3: TGCAGCGTTGAAGTGGCCGCGGACACTGAAGCTTTCTTT. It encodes CSVEVAADTEAFF.